What follows is one TCR beta chain and its context. This clonotype has a count of ten or more. Its cognate antigen has yet to be identified. Base qualities were left out, and no much larger clone turns up one base away. This specimen comes from a study of T cell repertoires in cytomegalovirus infection (dated 2019 in TCRdb). Turning to the overall study: Because public TCR beta signatures pointed to carriage of CMV infection together with the matching HLA type, the HLA type of each donor mattered for the analysis.

TCRdb lists the instrument as Illumina HiSeq 1500. The public reads were run again by TCRdb, first through fastp at Q25 and then through MiXCR, and only productive beta chains were kept. Under each unique CDR3 protein, matching rows form one entry showing the most common genes and DNA. This sample comprises 200,000 to 250,000 distinct CDR3 sequences, roughly 20% of them detected only once. The ten largest clones represent around a sixth of the sample. Broader findings and caveats from the paper: The ex vivo response was dominated by HLA-C-restricted CMV-specific TCR beta clonotypes, which also provided the single most frequent clonotype in two of eight donors. Cumulative frequency of public TCR beta family members discriminated carriers of CMV infection plus the relevant HLA type in this cohort and an independent approximately 350-donor cohort.

CDR1 and CDR2, per the germline V gene (reference sequence), are DFQATT and SNEGSKA. Cut back by 0 bases and 8 bases, the V and J ends lie 17 bases apart. From the cysteine through the phenylalanine, the CDR3 covers 15 amino acids. Of the read, only the CDR3 DNA is kept; its 45 bases are in frame from base 1. Sequencing input: CD8+ T cells from PBMCs. The clonotype was recovered from a human donor in good health (CMV status not recorded). Some clones in this sample may be carry-over from other donors' samples. Recombination joined TRBV20-1 with TRBJ1-5, with no confidently assigned D gene. CDR3 region: CSARDPVDLWKPQHF. The nucleotides are TGCAGTGCTAGAGATCCAGTCGACCTTTGGAAGCCCCAGCATTTT.